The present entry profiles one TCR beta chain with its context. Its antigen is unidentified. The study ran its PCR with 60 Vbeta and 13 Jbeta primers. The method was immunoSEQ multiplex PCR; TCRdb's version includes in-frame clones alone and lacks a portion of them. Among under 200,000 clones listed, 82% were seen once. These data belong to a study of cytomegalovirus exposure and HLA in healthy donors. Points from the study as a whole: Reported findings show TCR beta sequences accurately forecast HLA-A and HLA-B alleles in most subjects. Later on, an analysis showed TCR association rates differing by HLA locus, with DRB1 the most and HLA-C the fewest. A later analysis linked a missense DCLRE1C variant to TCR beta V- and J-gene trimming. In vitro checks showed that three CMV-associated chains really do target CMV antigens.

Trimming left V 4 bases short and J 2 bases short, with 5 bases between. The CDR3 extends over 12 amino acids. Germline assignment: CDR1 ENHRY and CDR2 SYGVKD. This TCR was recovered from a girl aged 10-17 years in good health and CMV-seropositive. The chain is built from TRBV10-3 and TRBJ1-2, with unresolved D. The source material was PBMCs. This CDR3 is CAISAVNYGYTF. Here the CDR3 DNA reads TGTGCCATCAGTGCTGTGAACTATGGCTACACCTTC.